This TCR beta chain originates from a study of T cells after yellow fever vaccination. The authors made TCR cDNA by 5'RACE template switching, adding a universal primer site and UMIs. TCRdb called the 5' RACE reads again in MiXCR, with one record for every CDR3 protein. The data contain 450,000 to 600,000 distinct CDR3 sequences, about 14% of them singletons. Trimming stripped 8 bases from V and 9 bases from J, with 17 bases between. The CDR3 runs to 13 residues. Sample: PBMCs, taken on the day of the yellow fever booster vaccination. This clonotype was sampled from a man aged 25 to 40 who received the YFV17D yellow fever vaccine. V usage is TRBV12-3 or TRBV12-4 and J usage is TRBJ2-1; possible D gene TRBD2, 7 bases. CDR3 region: CASGLGGGVEQFF. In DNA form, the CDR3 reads TGTGCCAGCGGGCTAGGGGGGGGCGTTGAGCAGTTCTTC.